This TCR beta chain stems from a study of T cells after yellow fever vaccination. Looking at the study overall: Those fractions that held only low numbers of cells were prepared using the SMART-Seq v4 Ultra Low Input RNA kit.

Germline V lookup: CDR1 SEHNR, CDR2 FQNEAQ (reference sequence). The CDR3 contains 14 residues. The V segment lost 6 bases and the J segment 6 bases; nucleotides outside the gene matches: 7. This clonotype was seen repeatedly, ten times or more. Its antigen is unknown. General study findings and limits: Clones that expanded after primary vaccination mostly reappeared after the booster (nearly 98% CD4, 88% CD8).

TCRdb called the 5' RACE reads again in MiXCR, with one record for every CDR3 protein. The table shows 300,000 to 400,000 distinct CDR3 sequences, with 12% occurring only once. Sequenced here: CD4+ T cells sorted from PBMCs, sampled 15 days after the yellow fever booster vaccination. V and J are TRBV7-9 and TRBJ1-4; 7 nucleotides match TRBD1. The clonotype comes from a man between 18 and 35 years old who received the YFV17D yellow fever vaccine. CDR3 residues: CASSSQGPYEKLFF. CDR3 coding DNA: TGTGCCAGCAGTTCACAGGGGCCTTATGAAAAACTGTTTTTT.